Below are 30 T cell receptor beta chains sequenced from a single sample in a study of T cells in Graves' hyperthyroidism and ophthalmopathy. Amplification of TCR beta CDR3 regions used RNA as the template. The TCR CDR3 was amplified in a first-round RT-PCR using the HTBI primer set. TCRdb re-analysed the multiplex PCR reads in MiXCR, keeping a single row per CDR3 protein. This sample has hundreds of thousands of distinct CDR3 sequences; nearly 45% occur once, and the top ten carry less than 9%. Sequenced: peripheral blood or thyroid tissue (not recorded which). These receptors were taken from an adult man with Graves' disease, either hyperthyroidism or ophthalmopathy (not recorded which).

The rearrangement uses TRBV29-1 and TRBJ1-3, with a possible D match to TRBD1 (6 bases). V was shortened by 8 bases and J by 2 bases, with 13 bases between the two germline ends. There are 13 residues in the CDR3. Germline assignment: CDR1 SQVTM and CDR2 ANQGSEA. The CDR3 sequence is CSSSTGPGNTIYF. The CDR3 region has the DNA TGCAGCAGTTCGACAGGACCTGGAAACACCATATATTTT.

CDR3 DNA: TGTGCCAGCTCACCGGAGAGGGGGCCGGATGGCTACACCTTC. It is translated as CASSPERGPDGYTF. The gene calls are TRBV6-1 and TRBJ1-2; TRBD1 agrees at 7 bases. The junction had 12 bases not matched to a gene; V was cut back by 8 bases and J by 6 bases. The CDR3 length is 14 residues. Germline lookup yields CDR1 MNHNS and CDR2 SASEGT.

This clonotype was found many times. This chain links TRBV2 with TRBJ1-4; D is ambiguous. Trimming left V 6 bases short and J 5 bases short, with 13 bases between. Per the germline V gene, CDR1 is SNHLY and CDR2 is FYNNEI. The CDR3 spans 14 residues. The CDR3 DNA reads as TGTGCCAGCAGCCAGAAGAGCCTCAATGAAAAACTGTTTTTT. This encodes CASSQKSLNEKLFF.

Turning to this clonotype: The CDR3 does not end in the conserved phenylalanine or tryptophan, so this is likely a read error. The DNA is left out, because the CDR3 cannot be placed on it with certainty; the CDR3 is given as TCRdb lists it. The V gene is TRBV2, the J gene TRBJ1-1; the table's D call TRBD1 went unverified against the DNA. CDR1 SNHLY and CDR2 FYNNEI come from the germline V gene. From its first to its last residue, the CDR3 has 11 amino acids. The CDR3: CASSEVTGGAY.

This clonotype was detected ten times or more. V usage is TRBV7-2 and J usage is TRBJ1-2, with 10 bases identical to TRBD1. Unmatched junction bases numbered 3, after V lost 1 base and J lost 7 bases. CDR1 is SGHTA, CDR2 FQGNSA, per germline. The CDR3 consists of 14 residues. The CDR3 spells CASSLGQGAVGYTF. The CDR3 bases are TGTGCCAGCAGCTTAGGACAGGGGGCGGTTGGCTACACCTTC.

The J gene is TRBJ2-7, the V gene TRBV11-2, with TRBD2 matching 13 bases. The CDR3 totals 17 residues. V lost 3 bases, J lost 3 bases, and 8 bases stayed unmatched. The germline V gene encodes CDR1 SGHAT and CDR2 FQNNGV. In nucleotides, the CDR3 is TGTGCCAGCAGCTTGGTGACTAGCGGGAGGAACCGCTACGAGCAGTACTTC. It yields the protein CASSLVTSGRNRYEQYF.

This clonotype was seen ten or more times. The chain combines TRBV10-2 with TRBJ1-4; TRBD1 is a possible D gene (5 bases). The V gene's germline CDR1 is WSHSY and CDR2 SAAADI. V was cut by 4 bases and J by 0 bases, with 12 bases left in between. The CDR3 is 16 amino acids. The CDR3 loop is CASSVGGGTTNEKLFF. CDR3 bases: TGCGCCAGCAGTGTCGGGGGAGGGACAACTAATGAAAAACTGTTTTTT.

This clonotype was detected only a few times. The gene calls are TRBV9 and TRBJ1-2; tentatively, D is TRBD1 (5 bases). Trimming removed 3 bases at V and 3 bases at J, with 9 bases between. CDR1 is SGDLS, CDR2 YYNGEE, per germline. CDR3 length: 13 residues. The CDR3 sequence is CASSARVDYGYTF. For the CDR3, the DNA is TGTGCCAGCAGCGCCAGGGTGGACTATGGCTACACCTTC.

V is TRBV5-1 and J is TRBJ2-5; 7 bases are a match to TRBD2. There are 15 residues in the CDR3. V lost 2 bases to trimming and J lost 3 bases; unmatched junction nucleotides: 7. In germline, CDR1 is SGHRS, CDR2 YFSETQ. CDR3 sequence reads: CASSFLSSGEETQYF. CDR3 DNA sequence: TGCGCCAGCAGCTTTCTGTCTAGCGGAGAAGAGACCCAGTACTTC.

The chain couples TRBV6-1 to TRBJ1-5; no clear D. V gave up 6 bases and J gave up 8 bases, with 23 bases separating them. Germline V lookup: CDR1 MNHNS, CDR2 SASEGT. This CDR3 has 16 amino acids. The CDR3 nucleotides read TGTGCCAGCAGCCAATCTGGACGGGGAAGATGGGAGCCCCAGCATTTT. Translating it yields CASSQSGRGRWEPQHF.

The genes are TRBV6-2 or TRBV6-3 and TRBJ1-5; 9 bases map to TRBD1. After removal of 8 bases from V and 1 base from J, the junction contained 6 bases not matched to a gene. CDR3 length: 15 amino acids. CDR1 is MNHEY, CDR2 SVGEGT, per germline. The CDR3 nucleotides are TGTGCCAGCCACCCAGGACAGGGGAGCAATCAGCCCCAGCATTTT. Translating gives CASHPGQGSNQPQHF.

This clonotype occurred a few times. The chain couples TRBV6-1 to TRBJ2-2; maybe TRBD1 (5 bases). V was clipped by 9 bases and J by 7 bases, with 9 bases between them. The CDR3 sequence is 11 residues long. CDR1 and CDR2 from the germline V gene are MNHNS and SASEGT. DNA of the CDR3: TGTGCCAGTCAGGGAATCGGGGAGCTGTTTTTT. Protein product: CASQGIGELFF.

CDR3 nucleotides: TGTGCCAGCAGCCCCGACAGGGTTGGAGAGACCCAGTACTTC. It specifies CASSPDRVGETQYF. The chain employs TRBV7-3 and TRBJ2-5; 7 bases fit TRBD1. Losses at the gene ends were 5 bases for V and 4 bases for J; bases not matched to a gene: 7. Germline CDR1 SGHTA, CDR2 FQGTGA. The CDR3 is made up of 14 amino acids.

This clonotype was seen only a few times. The V call is TRBV2, the J call TRBJ1-4; 7 positions agree with TRBD1. Per the germline V gene, CDR1 is SNHLY and CDR2 is FYNNEI. CDR3 length: 14 amino acids. V was pared by 10 bases and J by 4 bases, with 9 bases of the junction left unmatched. CDR3 sequence (DNA): TGTGCCACCAAGAGGGACAGTCTTAATGAAAAACTGTTTTTT. Its protein is CATKRDSLNEKLFF.

In this sample, this clonotype turned up once. The rearrangement links TRBV9 to TRBJ1-4; D is unclear. V shed 3 bases and J shed 8 bases, with 14 bases lying between them. Per the germline V gene, CDR1 is SGDLS and CDR2 is YYNGEE. The CDR3 is made up of 14 amino acids. As DNA, the CDR3 is TGTGCCAGCAGCGGGGCGGACGTGGGGGAAAAACTGTTTTTT. Protein product: CASSGADVGEKLFF.

This clonotype was picked up many times. The chain is built from TRBV29-1 and TRBJ2-7; D tentatively reads TRBD1 or TRBD2 (5 bases each). V was trimmed by 4 bases and J by 1 base, leaving 11 bases between them. Germline CDR1 is SQVTM and CDR2 is ANQGSEA. The CDR3 extends over 13 amino acids. CDR3 in DNA: TGCAGCGTTGGTCAGGGAGCTTCCTACGAGCAGTACTTC. This encodes CSVGQGASYEQYF.

The V gene is TRBV5-6, the J gene TRBJ1-4, with no clear D. The CDR3 runs to 17 residues. Germline-derived CDR1 and CDR2 are SGHDT and YYEEEE. V gave up 0 bases and J gave up 0 bases, with 12 bases separating them. As DNA, the CDR3 is TGTGCCAGCAGCTTGGACGCAGGTTTCGCAACTAATGAAAAACTGTTTTTT. It translates to CASSLDAGFATNEKLFF.

About this clonotype itself: A much larger clone differs by one base, so this may be a read error. V and J are TRBV7-6 and TRBJ2-5, with D hard to call. Germline CDR1 reads SGHVS; CDR2 reads FNYEAQ. The CDR3 spans 16 residues. In DNA, the CDR3 is TGTGCTAGCAGCCCCCGTTTCGGCAGGAGACGAGAGACCCAGTACTTC. Translation gives CASSPRFGRRRETQYF.

The chain is built from TRBV20-1 and TRBJ1-4, with D possibly being TRBD1 (5 bases). CDR1 DFQATT and CDR2 SNEGSKA come from the germline V gene (reference sequence). Trimming shortened V by 3 bases and J by 7 bases, and 12 bases separated the two germline ends. The CDR3 has 13 amino acids. CDR3 region: CSAREGISEKLFF. Here the CDR3 DNA reads TGCAGTGCTAGGGAGGGGATATCTGAAAAACTGTTTTTT.

In DNA form, the CDR3 reads TGCAGTGGACGCTCGGGACAGCGACTTGAAGCTTTCTTT. Translation gives CSGRSGQRLEAFF. The genes are TRBV29-1 and TRBJ1-1; TRBD1 matches at 7 bases. The CDR3 length is 13 residues. Per the germline V gene, CDR1 is SQVTM and CDR2 is ANQGSEA.

This clonotype was seen at least ten times. The J gene is TRBJ1-2, the V gene TRBV2, with D perhaps TRBD1 (6 bases). The V end was cut by 7 bases, the J end by 3 bases, with 12 bases between. CDR3 length: 13 amino acids. CDR1 and CDR2 (germline): SNHLY, FYNNEI. The CDR3 DNA reads as TGTGCCAGCACTGGGGGCGCGGACTATGGCTACACCTTC. Translating it yields CASTGGADYGYTF.

This clonotype has just one count. The chain joins TRBV29-1 to TRBJ1-1, with TRBD1 identical over 7 bases. CDR3 length equals 14 residues. V dropped 7 bases and J dropped 0; count of bases not matched to a gene: 8. Germline CDR1 SQVTM, CDR2 ANQGSEA. This CDR3 reads CSALTGQMNTEAFF. DNA of the CDR3: TGCAGCGCCCTGACAGGGCAGATGAACACTGAAGCTTTCTTT.

V is TRBV7-8 and J is TRBJ1-5; D unclear. V lost 5 bases to trimming and J lost 7 bases, with 21 bases between them. The CDR3 totals 16 residues. In germline, CDR1 is SGHVS, CDR2 FQNEAQ. The CDR3 spells CASSSELVQETQPQHF. As DNA, the CDR3 is TGTGCCAGCAGCAGCGAACTAGTACAAGAGACCCAGCCCCAGCATTTT.

This clonotype was counted at least ten times. J is TRBJ2-7 and V is TRBV2; D gene uncertain. V lost 3 bases and J lost 2, with 5 bases in between. CDR1 is SNHLY, CDR2 FYNNEI, per germline. The CDR3 is made up of 12 amino acids. The CDR3 loop is CASSERTYEQYF. DNA for the CDR3: TGTGCCAGCAGTGAGCGGACCTACGAGCAGTACTTC. The variable domain in full, with the rest retrieved from reference TRBV2 and TRBJ2-7, is EPEVTQTPSHQVTQMGQEVILRCVPISNHLYFYWYRQILGQKVEFLVSFYNNEISEKSEIFDDQFSVERPDGSNFTLKIRSTKLEDSAMYFCASSERTYEQYFGPGTRLTVT.

This clonotype has ten or more counts. The rearrangement links TRBV10-3 to TRBJ1-1; D is undetermined. Trimming removed 4 bases at V and 6 bases at J, with 12 bases between. The CDR3 is 13 amino acids. CDR1 and CDR2 (germline): ENHRY, SYGVKD. The CDR3 DNA follows: TGTGCCATCAGTGGTACGGCGGCGGCTGAAGCTTTCTTT. Translating it yields CAISGTAAAEAFF.

This clonotype was observed once. This chain uses TRBV29-1 with TRBJ1-1; D is perhaps TRBD1 (6 bases). V was shortened by 8 bases and J by 1 base, with 14 bases between the two germline ends. This CDR3 is 13 amino acids long. Looked up from germline, CDR1 is SQVTM and CDR2 is ANQGSEA. CDR3 sequence (DNA): TGCAGCCTCACTTGGGGGCGGAACACTGAAGCTTTCTTT. It translates to CSLTWGRNTEAFF.

This clonotype was picked up a small number of times. The genes are TRBV7-9 and TRBJ2-5; D gene uncertain. Trimming shortened V by 4 bases and J by 6 bases, and 15 bases separated the two germline ends. Germline CDR1 SEHNR, CDR2 FQNEAQ (reference sequence). The CDR3 runs 14 residues. The CDR3 nucleotides read TGTGCCAGCAGCTCGACTCGTGGGTCGAAGACCCAGTACTTC. Translating it yields CASSSTRGSKTQYF.

The CDR3 DNA is TGTGCCAGCAGTTCCTCCGTAGGCGGCACTGAAGCTTTCTTT. Translation gives CASSSSVGGTEAFF. This chain uses TRBV6-5 with TRBJ1-1; D gene unclear. V was shortened by 4 bases and J by 4 bases, with 13 bases between the two germline ends. The CDR3 has 14 amino acids. In germline, CDR1 is MNHEY, CDR2 SVGAGI.

Many counts were recorded for this clonotype. For the CDR3, the DNA is TGCAGCGTTGTACGGGACAGACATACCGAGACCCAGTACTTC. It specifies CSVVRDRHTETQYF. This chain connects TRBV29-1 to TRBJ2-5, with TRBD1 matching over 7 bases. The J segment lost 5 bases and the V segment lost 4 bases, leaving 10 bases of the junction unmatched. The CDR3 is 14 amino acids. The germline V gene encodes CDR1 SQVTM and CDR2 ANQGSEA. Combining the CDR3 with reference TRBV29-1 and TRBJ2-5 gives the whole variable domain SAVISQKPSRDICQRGTSLTIQCQVDSQVTMMFWYRQQPGQSLTLIATANQGSEATYESGFVIDKFPISRPNLTFSTLTVSNMSPEDSSIYLCSVVRDRHTETQYFGPGTRLLVL.

CDR3 sequence: CASSYRAGGSSTDTQYF. The DNA for the CDR3 is TGTGCCAGCAGTTATCGAGCGGGGGGCTCTAGCACAGATACGCAGTATTTT. V usage is TRBV9 and J usage is TRBJ2-3; 9 bases line up with TRBD2. This CDR3 region has 17 residues. Germline V gene lookup returns CDR1 SGDLS and CDR2 YYNGEE. The J segment lost 0 bases and the V segment lost 5 bases, leaving 10 bases of the junction unmatched.